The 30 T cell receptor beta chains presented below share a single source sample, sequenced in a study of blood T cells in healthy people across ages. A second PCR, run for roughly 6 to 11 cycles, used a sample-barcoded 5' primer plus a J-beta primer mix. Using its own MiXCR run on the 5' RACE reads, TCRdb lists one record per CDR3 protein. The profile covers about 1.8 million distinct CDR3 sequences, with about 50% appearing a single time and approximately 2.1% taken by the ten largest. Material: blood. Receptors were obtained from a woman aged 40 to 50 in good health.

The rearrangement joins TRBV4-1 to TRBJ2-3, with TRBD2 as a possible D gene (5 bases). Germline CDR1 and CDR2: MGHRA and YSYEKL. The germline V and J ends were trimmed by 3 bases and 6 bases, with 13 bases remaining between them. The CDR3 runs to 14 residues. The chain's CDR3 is CASSHAGSLDTQYF. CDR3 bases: TGCGCCAGCAGCCACGCGGGCTCCCTGGATACGCAGTATTTT.

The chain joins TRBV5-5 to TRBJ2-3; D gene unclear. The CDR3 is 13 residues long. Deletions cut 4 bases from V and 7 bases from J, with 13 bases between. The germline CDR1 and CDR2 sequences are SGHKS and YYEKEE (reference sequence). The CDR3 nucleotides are TGTGCCAGCAGCCCCGGACCAGCCCATACGCAGTATTTT. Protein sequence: CASSPGPAHTQYF.

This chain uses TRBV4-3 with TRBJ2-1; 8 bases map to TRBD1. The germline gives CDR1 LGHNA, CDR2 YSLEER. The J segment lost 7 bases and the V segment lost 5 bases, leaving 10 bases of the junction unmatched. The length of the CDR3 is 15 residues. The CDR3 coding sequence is TGCGCCAGCAGCTCGGGACAGGCCATCGGGAATGAGCAGTTCTTC. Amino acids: CASSSGQAIGNEQFF.

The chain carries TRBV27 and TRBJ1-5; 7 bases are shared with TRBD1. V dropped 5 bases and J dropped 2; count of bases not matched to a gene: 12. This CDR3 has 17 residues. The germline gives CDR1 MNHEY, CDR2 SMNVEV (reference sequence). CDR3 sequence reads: CASSPLDRAEGNQPQHF. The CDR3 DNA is TGTGCCAGCAGTCCTCTAGACAGGGCGGAGGGCAATCAGCCCCAGCATTTT.

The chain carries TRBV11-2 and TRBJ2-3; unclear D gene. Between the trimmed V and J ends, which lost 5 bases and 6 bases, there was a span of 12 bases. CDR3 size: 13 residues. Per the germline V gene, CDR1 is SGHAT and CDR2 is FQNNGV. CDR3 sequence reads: CASSRRWLDTQYF. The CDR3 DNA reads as TGTGCCAGCAGCCGCCGTTGGCTTGATACGCAGTATTTT.

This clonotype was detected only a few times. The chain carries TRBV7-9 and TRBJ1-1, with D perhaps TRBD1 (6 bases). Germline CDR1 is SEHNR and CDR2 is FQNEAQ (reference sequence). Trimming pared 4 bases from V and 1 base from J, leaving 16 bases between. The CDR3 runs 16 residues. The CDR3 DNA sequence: TGTGCCAGCAGCTCCTCAGGGGAGGGTGCGAACACTGAAGCTTTCTTT. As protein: CASSSSGEGANTEAFF.

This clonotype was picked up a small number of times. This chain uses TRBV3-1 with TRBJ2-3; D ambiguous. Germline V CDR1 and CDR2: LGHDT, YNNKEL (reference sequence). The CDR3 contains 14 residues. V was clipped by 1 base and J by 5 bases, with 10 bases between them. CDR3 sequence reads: CASSQGTPGDTQYF. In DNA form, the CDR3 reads TGTGCCAGCAGCCAAGGTACTCCGGGAGATACGCAGTATTTT.

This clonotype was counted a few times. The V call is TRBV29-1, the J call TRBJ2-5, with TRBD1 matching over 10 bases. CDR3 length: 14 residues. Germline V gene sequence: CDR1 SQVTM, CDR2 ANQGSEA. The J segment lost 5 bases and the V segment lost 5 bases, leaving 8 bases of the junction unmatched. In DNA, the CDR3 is TGCAGCGTTCGAAGGGACAGGGGCGGTGAGACCCAGTACTTC. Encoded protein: CSVRRDRGGETQYF.

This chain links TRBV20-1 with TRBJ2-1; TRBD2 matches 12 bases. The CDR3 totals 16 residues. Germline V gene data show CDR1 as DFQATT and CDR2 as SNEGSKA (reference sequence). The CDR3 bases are TGCAGCGCGCCTCGGACTAGCGGGAAGACGGGCAATGAGCAGTTCTTC. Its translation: CSAPRTSGKTGNEQFF.

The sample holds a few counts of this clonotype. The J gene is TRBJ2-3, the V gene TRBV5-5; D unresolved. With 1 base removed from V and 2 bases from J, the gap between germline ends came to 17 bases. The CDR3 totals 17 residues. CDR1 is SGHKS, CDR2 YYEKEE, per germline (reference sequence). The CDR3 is CASSLIAVPVVTDTQYF. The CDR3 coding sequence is TGTGCCAGCAGCTTGATTGCGGTACCCGTAGTCACAGATACGCAGTATTTT.

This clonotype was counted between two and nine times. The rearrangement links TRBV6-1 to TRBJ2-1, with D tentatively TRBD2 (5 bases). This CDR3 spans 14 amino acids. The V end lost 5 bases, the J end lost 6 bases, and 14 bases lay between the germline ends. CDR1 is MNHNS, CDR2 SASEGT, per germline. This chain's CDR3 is CASSLGAARNEQFF. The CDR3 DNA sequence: TGTGCCAGCAGTCTGGGAGCAGCCCGCAATGAGCAGTTCTTC.

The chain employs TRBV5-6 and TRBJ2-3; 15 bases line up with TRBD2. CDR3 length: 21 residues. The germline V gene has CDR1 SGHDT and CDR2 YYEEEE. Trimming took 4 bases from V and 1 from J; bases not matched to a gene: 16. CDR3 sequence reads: CASSPRLLLGLAGGGTDTQYF. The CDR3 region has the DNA TGTGCCAGCAGCCCTCGACTATTGTTGGGACTAGCGGGGGGAGGCACAGATACGCAGTATTTT.

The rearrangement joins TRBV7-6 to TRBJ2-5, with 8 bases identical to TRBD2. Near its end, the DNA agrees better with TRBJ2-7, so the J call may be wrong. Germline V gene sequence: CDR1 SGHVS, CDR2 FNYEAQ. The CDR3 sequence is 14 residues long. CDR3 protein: CASSRLARAYEQYF. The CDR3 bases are TGTGCCAGCAGCAGACTAGCGCGGGCCTACGAGCAGTACTTC.

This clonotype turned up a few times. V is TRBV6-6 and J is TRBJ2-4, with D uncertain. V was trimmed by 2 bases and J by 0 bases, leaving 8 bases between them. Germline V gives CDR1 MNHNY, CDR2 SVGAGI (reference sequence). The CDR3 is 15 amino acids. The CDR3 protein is CASSYDTVAKNIQYF. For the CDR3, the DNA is TGTGCCAGCAGTTACGACACTGTAGCCAAAAACATTCAGTACTTC.

The CDR3 coding sequence is TGTGCCAGCAGTTTATCACGACAGCGAAACTATGGCTACACCTTC. Translation: CASSLSRQRNYGYTF. J is TRBJ1-2 and V is TRBV27, with a tentative D call TRBD1 (5 bases). The germline V gene encodes CDR1 MNHEY and CDR2 SMNVEV (reference sequence). The CDR3 is 15 amino acids. Deletions cut 0 bases from V and 2 bases from J, with 10 bases between.

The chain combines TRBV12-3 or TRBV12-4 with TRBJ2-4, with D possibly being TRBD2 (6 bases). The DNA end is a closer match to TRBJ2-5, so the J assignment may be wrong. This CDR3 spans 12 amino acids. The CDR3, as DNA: TGTGCCAGCGGGACTGTCTCCGAGACCCAGTACTTC. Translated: CASGTVSETQYF.

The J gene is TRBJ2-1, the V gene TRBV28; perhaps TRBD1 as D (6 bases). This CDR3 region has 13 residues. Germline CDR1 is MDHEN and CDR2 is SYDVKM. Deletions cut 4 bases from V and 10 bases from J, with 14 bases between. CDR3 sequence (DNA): TGTGCCAGCAGTTCGACGACAGGCTCCGAGCAGTTCTTC. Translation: CASSSTTGSEQFF.

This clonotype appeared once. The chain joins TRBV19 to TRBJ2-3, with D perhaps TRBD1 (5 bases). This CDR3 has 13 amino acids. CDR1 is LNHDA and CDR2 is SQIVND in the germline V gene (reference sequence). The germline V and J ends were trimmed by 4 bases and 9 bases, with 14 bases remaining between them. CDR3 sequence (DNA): TGTGCCAGTAGTAGGGGCAGCATCGACACGCAGTATTTT. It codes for CASSRGSIDTQYF.

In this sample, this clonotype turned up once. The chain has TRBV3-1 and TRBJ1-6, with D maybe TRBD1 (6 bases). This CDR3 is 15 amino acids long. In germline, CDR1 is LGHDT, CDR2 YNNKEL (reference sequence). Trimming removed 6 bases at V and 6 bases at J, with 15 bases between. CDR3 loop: CASRLRGLGNSPLHF. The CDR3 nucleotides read TGTGCCAGCAGACTACGGGGGCTGGGTAATTCACCCCTCCACTTT.

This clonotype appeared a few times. The CDR3 bases are TGTGCCAGCAGTCGCCGACCCGGAGAGACCGAGCAGTACTTC. Translating it yields CASSRRPGETEQYF. V usage is TRBV28 and J usage is TRBJ2-7; unclear D gene. The CDR3 length is 14 residues. Germline CDR1 reads MDHEN; CDR2 reads SYDVKM. Trimming shortened V by 5 bases and J by 6 bases, and 17 bases separated the two germline ends.

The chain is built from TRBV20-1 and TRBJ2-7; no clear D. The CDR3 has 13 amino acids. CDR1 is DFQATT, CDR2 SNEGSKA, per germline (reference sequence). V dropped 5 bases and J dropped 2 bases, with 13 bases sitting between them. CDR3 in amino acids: CSALAGNPYEQYF. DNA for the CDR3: TGCAGTGCTTTGGCAGGAAATCCCTACGAGCAGTACTTC.

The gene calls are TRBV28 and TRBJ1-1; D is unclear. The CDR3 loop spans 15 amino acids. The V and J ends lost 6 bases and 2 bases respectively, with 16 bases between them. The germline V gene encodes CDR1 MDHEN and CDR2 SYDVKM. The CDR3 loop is CASRPPGGENTEAFF. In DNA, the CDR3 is TGTGCCAGCAGACCTCCGGGAGGAGAAAACACTGAAGCTTTCTTT. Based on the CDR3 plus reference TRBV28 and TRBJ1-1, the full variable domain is DVKVTQSSRYLVKRTGEKVFLECVQDMDHENMFWYRQDPGLGLRLIYFSYDVKMKEKGDIPEGYSVSREKKERFSLILESASTNQTSMYLCASRPPGGENTEAFFGQGTRLTVV.

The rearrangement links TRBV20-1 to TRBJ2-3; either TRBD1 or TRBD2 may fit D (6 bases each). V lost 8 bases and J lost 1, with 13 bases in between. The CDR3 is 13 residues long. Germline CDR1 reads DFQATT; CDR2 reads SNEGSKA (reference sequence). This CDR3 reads CSSGGAGTDTQYF. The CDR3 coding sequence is TGCAGTTCCGGGGGCGCGGGCACAGATACGCAGTATTTT.

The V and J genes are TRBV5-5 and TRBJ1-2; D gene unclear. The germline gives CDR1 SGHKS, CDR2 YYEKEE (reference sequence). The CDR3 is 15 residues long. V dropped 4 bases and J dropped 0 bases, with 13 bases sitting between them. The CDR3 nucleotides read TGTGCCAGCAGCCAACGTGCGGAAGCTAACTATGGCTACACCTTC. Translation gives CASSQRAEANYGYTF.

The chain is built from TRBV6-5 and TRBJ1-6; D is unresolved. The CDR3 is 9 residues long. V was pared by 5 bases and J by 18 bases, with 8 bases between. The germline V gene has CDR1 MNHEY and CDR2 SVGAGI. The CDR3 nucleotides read TGTGCCAGCAGTATAGTCGGCCACTTT. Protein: CASSIVGHF.

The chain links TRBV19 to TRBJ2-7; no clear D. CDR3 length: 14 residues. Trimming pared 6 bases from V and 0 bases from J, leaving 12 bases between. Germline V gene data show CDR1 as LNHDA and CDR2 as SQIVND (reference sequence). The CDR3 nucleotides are TGTGCCAGTAGGCTCGCTACCGACTCCTACGAGCAGTACTTC. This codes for CASRLATDSYEQYF.

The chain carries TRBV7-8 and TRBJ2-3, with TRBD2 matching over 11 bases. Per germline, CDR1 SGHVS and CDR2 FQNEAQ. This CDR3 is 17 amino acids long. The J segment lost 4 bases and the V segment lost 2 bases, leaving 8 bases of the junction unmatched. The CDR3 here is CASSLRSTSGVADTQYF. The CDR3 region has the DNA TGTGCCAGCAGCTTACGATCGACTAGCGGGGTCGCAGATACGCAGTATTTT.

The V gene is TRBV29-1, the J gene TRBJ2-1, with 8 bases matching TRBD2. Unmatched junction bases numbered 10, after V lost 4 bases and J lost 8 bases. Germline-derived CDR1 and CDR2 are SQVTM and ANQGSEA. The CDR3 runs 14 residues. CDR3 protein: CSVGRAGAPHEQFF. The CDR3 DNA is TGCAGCGTTGGAAGAGCGGGGGCCCCGCATGAGCAGTTCTTC.

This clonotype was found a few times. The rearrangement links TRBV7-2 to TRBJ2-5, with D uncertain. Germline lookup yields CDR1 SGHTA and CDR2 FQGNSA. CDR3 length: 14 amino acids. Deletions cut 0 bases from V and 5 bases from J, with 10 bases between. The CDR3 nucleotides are TGTGCCAGCAGCTTAGCGCTCAACGGGGAGACCCAGTACTTC. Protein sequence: CASSLALNGETQYF.

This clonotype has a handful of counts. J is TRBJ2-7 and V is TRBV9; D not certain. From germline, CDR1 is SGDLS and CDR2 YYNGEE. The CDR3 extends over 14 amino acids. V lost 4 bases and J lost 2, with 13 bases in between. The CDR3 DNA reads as TGTGCCAGCAGCACCGGACCGAGAACCTACGAGCAGTACTTC. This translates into CASSTGPRTYEQYF.